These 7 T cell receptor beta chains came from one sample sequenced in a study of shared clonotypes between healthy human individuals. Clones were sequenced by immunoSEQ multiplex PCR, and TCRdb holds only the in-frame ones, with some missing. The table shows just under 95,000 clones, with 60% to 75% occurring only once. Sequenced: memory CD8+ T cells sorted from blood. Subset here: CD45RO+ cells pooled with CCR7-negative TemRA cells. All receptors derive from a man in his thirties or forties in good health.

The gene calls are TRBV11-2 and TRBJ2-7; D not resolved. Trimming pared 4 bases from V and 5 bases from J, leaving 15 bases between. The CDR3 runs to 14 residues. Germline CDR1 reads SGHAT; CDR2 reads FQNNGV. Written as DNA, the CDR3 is TGTGCCAGCAGCTCGGACCCCGGAGCAGACGAGCAGTACTTC. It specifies CASSSDPGADEQYF.

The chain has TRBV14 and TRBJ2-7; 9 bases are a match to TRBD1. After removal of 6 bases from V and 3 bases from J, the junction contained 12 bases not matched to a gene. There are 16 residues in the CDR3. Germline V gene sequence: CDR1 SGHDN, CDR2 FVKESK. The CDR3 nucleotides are TGTGCCAGCAGTCAAACACCGGGACAGGGACGCTACGAGCAGTACTTC. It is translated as CASSQTPGQGRYEQYF.

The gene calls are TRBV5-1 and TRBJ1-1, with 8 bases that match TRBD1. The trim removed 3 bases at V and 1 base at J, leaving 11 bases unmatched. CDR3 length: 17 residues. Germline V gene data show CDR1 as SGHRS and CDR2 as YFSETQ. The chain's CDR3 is CASSWTGTGGKNTEAFF. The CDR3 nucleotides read TGCGCCAGCAGCTGGACCGGGACAGGTGGCAAGAACACTGAAGCTTTCTTT.

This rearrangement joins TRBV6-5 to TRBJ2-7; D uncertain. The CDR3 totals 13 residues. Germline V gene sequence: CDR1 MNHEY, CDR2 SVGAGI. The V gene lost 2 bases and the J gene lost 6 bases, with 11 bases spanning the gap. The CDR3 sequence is CASSYTHGGEQYF. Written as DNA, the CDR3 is TGTGCCAGCAGTTACACACATGGCGGCGAGCAGTACTTC.

The CDR3 region is CASKSGGLGNEQFF. DNA for the CDR3: TGTGCCAGCAAGTCGGGAGGACTAGGTAATGAGCAGTTCTTC. The chain employs TRBV9 and TRBJ2-1; the match to TRBD2 covers 7 bases. The CDR3 covers 14 residues. The V and J ends lost 6 bases and 7 bases, in that order; junction bases with no gene match: 10. Germline V CDR1 and CDR2: SGDLS, YYNGEE.

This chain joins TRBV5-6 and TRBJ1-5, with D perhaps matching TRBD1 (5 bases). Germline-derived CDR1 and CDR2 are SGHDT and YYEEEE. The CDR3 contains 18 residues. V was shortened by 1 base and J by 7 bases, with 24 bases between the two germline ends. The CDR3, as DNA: TGTGCCAGCAGCTTGTGGATTGGTCCAGGCAGGGCGGGGCAGCCCCAGCATTTT. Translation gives CASSLWIGPGRAGQPQHF. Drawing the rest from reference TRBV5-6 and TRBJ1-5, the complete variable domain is DAGVTQSPTHLIKTRGQQVTLRCSPKSGHDTVSWYQQALGQGPQFIFQYYEEEERQRGNFPDRFSGHQFPNYSSELNVNALLLGDSALYLCASSLWIGPGRAGQPQHFGDGTRLSIL.

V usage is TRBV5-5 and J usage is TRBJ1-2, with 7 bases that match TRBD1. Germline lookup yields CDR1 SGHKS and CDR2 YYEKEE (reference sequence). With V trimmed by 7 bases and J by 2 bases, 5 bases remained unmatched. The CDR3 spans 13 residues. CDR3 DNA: TGTGCCAGCGCGGACAGGCTAAACTATGGCTACACCTTC. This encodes CASADRLNYGYTF.